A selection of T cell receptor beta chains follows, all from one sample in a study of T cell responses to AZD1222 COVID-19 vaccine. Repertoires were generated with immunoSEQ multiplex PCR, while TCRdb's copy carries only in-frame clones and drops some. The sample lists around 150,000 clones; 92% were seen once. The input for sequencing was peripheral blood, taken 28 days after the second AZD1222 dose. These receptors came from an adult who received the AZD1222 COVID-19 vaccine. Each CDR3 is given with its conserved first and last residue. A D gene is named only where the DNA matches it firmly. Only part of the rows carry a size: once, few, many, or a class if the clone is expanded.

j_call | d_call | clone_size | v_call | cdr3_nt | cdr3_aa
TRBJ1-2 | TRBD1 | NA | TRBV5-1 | TGCGCCAGCAGCTCGACAGGGGGTAACTATGGCTACACCTTC | CASSSTGGNYGYTF
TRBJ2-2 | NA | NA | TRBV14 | TGTGCCAGCAGCAAGGGCCTGGCAACCGGGGAGCTGTTTTTT | CASSKGLATGELFF
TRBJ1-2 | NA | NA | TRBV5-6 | TGTGCCAGCAGCTTGCGGGGGGTGCCCCTCTACGGCTACACCTTC | CASSLRGVPLYGYTF
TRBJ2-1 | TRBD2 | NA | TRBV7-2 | TGTGCCAGCAGTCCGGGGGGCTACAATGAGCAGTTCTTC | CASSPGGYNEQFF
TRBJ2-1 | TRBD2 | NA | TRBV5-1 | TGCGCCAGCAGCTTGGACCCTAGCGGGCCCTACAATGAGCAGTTCTTC | CASSLDPSGPYNEQFF
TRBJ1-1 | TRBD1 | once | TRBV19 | TGTGCCAGTAGAGTATCGAGAACCAGGGGGGAAATTGAAGCTTTCTTT | CASRVSRTRGEIEAFF
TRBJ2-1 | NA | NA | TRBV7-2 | TGTGCCAGACTTCCGGGCCCCCCGACTCATGAGCAGTTCTTC | CARLPGPPTHEQFF
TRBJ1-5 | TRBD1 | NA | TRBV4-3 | TGCGCCAGCAGCCAAGGGGCAGGGGGGAACAATCAGCCCCAGCATTTT | CASSQGAGGNNQPQHF
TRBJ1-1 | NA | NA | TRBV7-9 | TGTGCCAGCAGCTTAGAGGGGCAGATGAACACTGAAGCTTTCTTT | CASSLEGQMNTEAFF
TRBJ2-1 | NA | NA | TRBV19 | TGTGCCAGTAGTATTAGGGCACTAGGACTGAACAATGAGCAGTTCTTC | CASSIRALGLNNEQFF
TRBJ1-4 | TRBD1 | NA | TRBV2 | TGTGCCAGCACCTGGGACAGGGCGGGAAAACTGTTTTTT | CASTWDRAGKLFF
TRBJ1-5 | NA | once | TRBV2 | TGTGCCAGCAGTGACCCGGAGGAGTTCAATCAGCCCCAGCATTTT | CASSDPEEFNQPQHF
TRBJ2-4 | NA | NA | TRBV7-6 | TGTGCCAGCAGCCGCATGGACATTCAGTACTTC | CASSRMDIQYF
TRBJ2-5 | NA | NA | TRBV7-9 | TGTGCCAGCAGCTTAGCGCTGAGGGGTCAAGAGACCCAGTACTTC | CASSLALRGQETQYF
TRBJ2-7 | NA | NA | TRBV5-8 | TGTGCCAGCAGCTTGGGGACTGGCCCCTACGAGCAGTACTTC | CASSLGTGPYEQYF
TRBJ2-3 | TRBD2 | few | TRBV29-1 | TGCAGCGTGGCCACTAGCGGGAGGGCAGATACGCAGTATTTT | CSVATSGRADTQYF
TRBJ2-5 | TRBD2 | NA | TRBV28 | TGTGCCAGCAGTTCCGTAGCGGGAGGACAAGAGACCCAGTACTTC | CASSSVAGGQETQYF
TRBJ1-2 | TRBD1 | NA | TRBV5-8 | TGTGCCAGCAGCTTGACCAGGGGGGGGTATGGCTACACCTTC | CASSLTRGGYGYTF
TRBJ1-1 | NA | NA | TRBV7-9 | TGTGCCAGCAGCTTTACAGCGGACCAAGCTTTCTTT | CASSFTADQAFF
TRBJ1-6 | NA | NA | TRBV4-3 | TGCGCCAGCAGCCAAGATAGGGTGTGGGGACTAAATTCACCCCTCCACTTT | CASSQDRVWGLNSPLHF
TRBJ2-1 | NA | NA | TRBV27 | TGTGCCACCCGGGCGGCCAGCTCCTACAATGAGCAGTTCTTC | CATRAASSYNEQFF
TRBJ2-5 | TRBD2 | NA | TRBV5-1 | TGCGCCAGCAGCTTATCCGGGACTAGCGGGAGTGGGACCCAGTACTTC | CASSLSGTSGSGTQYF
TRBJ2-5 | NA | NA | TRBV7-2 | TGTGCCAGCAGCCCTTGGGGTTTCGAAGAGACCCAGTACTTC | CASSPWGFEETQYF
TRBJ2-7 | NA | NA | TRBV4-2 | TGTGCCAGCAGCCAAGTTGTGGTGTCTGGGGCTACCTACGAGCAGTACTTC | CASSQVVVSGATYEQYF
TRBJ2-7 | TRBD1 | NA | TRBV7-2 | TGTGCCAGCAGCTTAGGGGCCGCAGGGGGCTTGTACGAGCAGTACTTC | CASSLGAAGGLYEQYF
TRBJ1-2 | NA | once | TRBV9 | TGTGCCAGCAGCGTGGCTGACAGCCCCTCGGGTGGCTACACCTTC | CASSVADSPSGGYTF
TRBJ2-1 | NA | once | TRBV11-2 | TGTGCCAGCAGCTTCGGCAGCCCCAATGAGCAGTTCTTC | CASSFGSPNEQFF
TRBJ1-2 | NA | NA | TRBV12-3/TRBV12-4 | TGTGCCAGCAGCGCCGATAATAACTATGGCTACACCTTC | CASSADNNYGYTF
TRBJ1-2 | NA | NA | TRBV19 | TGTGCCAGTATGATGCTCGAGTCCCCTAGTTATGGCTACACCTTC | CASMMLESPSYGYTF
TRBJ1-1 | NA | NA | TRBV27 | TGTGCCAGCAGTACACGACAGATACTGAACACTGAAGCTTTCTTT | CASSTRQILNTEAFF
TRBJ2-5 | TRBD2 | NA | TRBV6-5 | TGTGCCAGCAGTAGGACTAGCGGGATTCAAGAGACCCAGTACTTC | CASSRTSGIQETQYF